These T cell receptor beta chains were read from a single sample in a study of cytomegalovirus exposure and HLA in healthy donors. Here immunoSEQ multiplex PCR was the method, and the copy in TCRdb shows in-frame clones only, minus some. Of approximately 100,000 clones listed, more than 65% are singletons. Sequencing used PBMCs. The receptors here all came from a woman aged 18 to 35 in good health and CMV-seropositive. CDR3s include the opening cysteine and the closing phenylalanine or tryptophan. D genes are given only for firm matches. Clone sizes are given selectively: once, few, many, or a class where the clone is expanded.

TRBJ1-3 TRBD1 once TRBV15 TGTGCCACCAGCAGCGTAGGGGACTTATCAGGGGGTTTTTCTGGAAACACCATATATTTT CATSSVGDLSGGFSGNTIYF
TRBJ2-1 TRBD2 - TRBV5-1 TGCGCCAGCAGCTTGGGAGCGGGAGAGTCCTACAATGAGCAGTTCTTC CASSLGAGESYNEQFF
TRBJ2-7 TRBD1 - TRBV19 TGTGCCAGTAGACAGGGGGCGACTTTCGAGCAGTACTTC CASRQGATFEQYF
TRBJ1-1 - - TRBV18 TGTGCCAGCTCACCACAGCTGAAGATGAACACTGAAGCTTTCTTT CASSPQLKMNTEAFF
TRBJ1-1 - - TRBV6-5 TGTGCCAGCAGTCTGTTCTCGACGGGGAGCACTGAAGCTTTCTTT CASSLFSTGSTEAFF
TRBJ2-7 - - TRBV28 TGTGCCAGCAGTTTTATTCGGACAGTCTCCTACGAGCAGTACTTC CASSFIRTVSYEQYF
TRBJ2-1 TRBD2 - TRBV29-1 TGCAGCGTTGAACCTAGCGGGGGCGTTTGGGGCCGCAATGAGCAGTTCTTC CSVEPSGGVWGRNEQFF
TRBJ2-6 - - TRBV19 TGTGCCAGTAGTATAAGCCGGGCTGGGGCCAACGTCCTGACTTTC CASSISRAGANVLTF
TRBJ2-1 - - TRBV20-1 TGCAGTGGAGGGAACAATGAGCAGTTCTTC CSGGNNEQFF
TRBJ2-7 TRBD2 - TRBV9 TGTGCCAGCAGCCCAGTAGGGAGGGCCAGGCCCTACGAGCAGTACTTC CASSPVGRARPYEQYF
TRBJ2-2 TRBD1 - TRBV5-6 TGTGCCAGCAGCTTGGGACAGGGCTACACCGGGGAGCTGTTTTTT CASSLGQGYTGELFF
TRBJ2-1 TRBD2 - TRBV7-3 TGTGCCAGCAGCTTAAACAGCGGGATCAATGGGGGTGAGCAGTTCTTC CASSLNSGINGGEQFF
TRBJ2-7 - - TRBV5-4 TGTGCCAGCAGCAGTATGCGAGACAGCCGGTCCTACGAGCAGTACTTC CASSSMRDSRSYEQYF
TRBJ1-5 TRBD1 - TRBV27 TGTGCCAGCAGTTTATCATGCGGTTGGACAGGGGGAGGAAGTCAGCCCCAGCATTTT CASSLSCGWTGGGSQPQHF
TRBJ2-1 - - TRBV11-3 TGTGCCAGCAGCTTAGATGGGGTCGGACTACCCAATGAGCAGTTCTTC CASSLDGVGLPNEQFF
TRBJ1-1 - - TRBV7-2 TGTGCCAGCATCTTCGGCCGAGGGAGGAGCGTAGATGCTGAAGCTTTCTTT CASIFGRGRSVDAEAFF
TRBJ2-5 - few TRBV19 TGTGCCAGTACCCCCACGGGAGGGGGCGCGGGAGAGACCCAGTACTTC CASTPTGGGAGETQYF
TRBJ2-7 - few TRBV27 TGTGCCAGCAGTGCGCCAGGGTTGGCTTCCTACGAGCAGTACTTC CASSAPGLASYEQYF
TRBJ1-1 - - TRBV9 TGTGCCAGCAGCCACCGCGACATCGGGAACACTGAAGCTTTCTTT CASSHRDIGNTEAFF
TRBJ2-2 - - TRBV7-7 TGTGCCAGCAGCTTGGCCGCGGGCTCGAACACCGGGGAGCTGTTTTTT CASSLAAGSNTGELFF
TRBJ2-7 TRBD1 - TRBV19 TGTGCCAGTAGCCCCGGGACAGGGGAATACGACGAGCAGTACTTC CASSPGTGEYDEQYF
TRBJ2-5 - - TRBV15 TGTGCCACCAGTGATCGAGGGAGAGAGACCCAGTACTTC CATSDRGRETQYF
TRBJ2-5 TRBD1 - TRBV4-3 TGCGCCGGCAGCCAAGGGTACGGACAGGGGGCAGAGACCCAGTACTTC CAGSQGYGQGAETQYF
TRBJ2-1 TRBD2 few TRBV4-3 TGCGCCAGCACCACTGGGACTAGCGATACTCCGTGGCGGGAGCAGTTCTTC CASTTGTSDTPWREQFF
TRBJ1-2 - - TRBV20-1 TGCAGTGCCATAGCAGGGGATGGCTACACCTTC CSAIAGDGYTF
TRBJ2-3 - once TRBV30 TGTGCCTGGAGGAAGGGGGGGGATACGCAGTATTTT CAWRKGGDTQYF
TRBJ2-1 - - TRBV6-6 TGTGCCAGCGTGTCGGGTAGTGAGCAGTTCTTC CASVSGSEQFF
TRBJ2-2 TRBD2 - TRBV19 TGTGCCAGTAGTTCAGCCGGGACTAGCGGGACCGGGGAGCTGTTTTTT CASSSAGTSGTGELFF
TRBJ2-7 TRBD2 - TRBV4-1 TGCGCCAGCAGCTTTAAACTAGCGGGAGGGTCCTACGAGCAGTACTTC CASSFKLAGGSYEQYF
TRBJ1-2 - - TRBV6-5 TGTGCCAGCGGGGAGGTCGGTGGCTACACCTTC CASGEVGGYTF
TRBJ2-7 - - TRBV14 TGTGCCAGCAGCCAAGTCAACTTCCCCTACGAGCAGTACTTC CASSQVNFPYEQYF
TRBJ2-3 TRBD2 - TRBV30 TGTGCCTGGAGTGCCGGACTAGCGGGAGAGGGCACAGATACGCAGTATTTT CAWSAGLAGEGTDTQYF
TRBJ2-1 TRBD2 - TRBV28 TGTGCCAGCGGCTCGGGACTAGCGGCCAAACGGGAGCAGTTCTTC CASGSGLAAKREQFF
TRBJ2-1 TRBD2 few TRBV5-1 TGCGCCAGCGGACTAGCGGGAGGTAATGAGCAGTTCTTC CASGLAGGNEQFF
TRBJ2-3 - few TRBV9 TGTGCCAGCAGCGTAGAAGCGGTTCCTAGCACAGATACGCAGTATTTT CASSVEAVPSTDTQYF
TRBJ2-3 TRBD2 - TRBV7-2 TGTGCCAGCAGCTTTTCTAGCGGGCATTCAGATACGCAGTATTTT CASSFSSGHSDTQYF
TRBJ1-4 TRBD1 - TRBV7-2 TGTGCCAGCAGCTTAAAGACAGGGGTCAGGGAAAAACTGTTTTTT CASSLKTGVREKLFF
TRBJ2-1 TRBD2 - TRBV7-6 TGTGCCAGCAGCTTATTGAGCGGGAGCTCCTACAATGAGCAGTTCTTC CASSLLSGSSYNEQFF
TRBJ1-4 TRBD1 - TRBV7-8 TGTGCCAGCAGCCCCCGACAGGGAGGCGAAAAACTGTTTTTT CASSPRQGGEKLFF
TRBJ2-1 - - TRBV20-1 TGCAGTGCTAACAGGTACAATGAGCAGTTCTTC CSANRYNEQFF
TRBJ2-1 TRBD2 - TRBV29-1 TGCAGCGTTGTTTATAGCGGGACCTACAATGAGCAGTTCTTC CSVVYSGTYNEQFF
TRBJ2-6 TRBD1 - TRBV6-1 TGTGCCAGCAGCTCAGGGGGCGGTGGGGCCAACGTCCTGACTTTC CASSSGGGGANVLTF
TRBJ2-7 - - TRBV6-5 TGTGCCAGCAGTTACTCTGAACAGGCCTCCTACGAGCAGTACTTC CASSYSEQASYEQYF
TRBJ2-3 TRBD1 few TRBV6-5 TGTGCCAGCAGTTACGCACAGGGGAATACGCAGTATTTT CASSYAQGNTQYF
TRBJ2-4 TRBD1 - TRBV5-1 TGCGCCAGCAGCAAACGGACAGGGGAGACCAACATTCAGTACTTC CASSKRTGETNIQYF
TRBJ2-3 - - TRBV9 TGTGCCAGCAGCGTCACGTTCGGACACACCACAGATACGCAGTATTTT CASSVTFGHTTDTQYF